Here is one T cell receptor (beta chain) with its context. Its matching antigen is unknown. Germline CDR1 is SGHAT and CDR2 is FQNNGV. V gave up 5 bases and J gave up 8 bases, with 19 bases separating them. The CDR3 spans 15 residues. This record belongs to a study of T cells in localized non-small cell lung cancer. Using immunoSEQ multiplex PCR, the repertoire was profiled, and TCRdb retains in-frame clones only, with some absent. Altogether about 39,000 clones are present, roughly three quarters being singletons, with the ten largest covering about 35%. Findings and caveats of the study: The tumor had only one region sequenced, so heterogeneity remains possible.

This specimen consisted of PBMCs, obtained before any cancer treatment. This clonotype originated in a woman aged 35-70 years with stage II squamous cell lung carcinoma. The V and J genes are TRBV11-2 and TRBJ2-1; D is possibly TRBD2 (6 bases). This CDR3 is CASSPWGVQGHEQFF. Written as DNA, the CDR3 is TGTGCCAGCAGCCCTTGGGGGGTTCAGGGTCATGAGCAGTTCTTC.